A selection of T cell receptor beta chains follows, all from one sample in a study of sequential checkpoint blockade in melanoma. TCRdb's table, derived via immunoSEQ multiplex PCR, lists solely in-frame clones and lacks some. The repertoire holds more than 9,500 clones, with roughly 80% as singletons. The source material was CD8+ T cells sorted from blood (inferred from file names), sampled from a patient given nivolumab and ipilimumab in sequence. The receptors originated from a human donor with melanoma. Both conserved end residues are part of each CDR3. The D gene is left open where the match is weak. Expanded clones get a size class; other rows say once, few or many, or leave the size out.

size	V	D	J	CDR3	DNA
NA	TRBV9	TRBD1	TRBJ1-2	CASSRGDRGRIYGYTF	TGTGCCAGCAGCCGGGGGGACAGGGGGCGCATCTATGGCTACACCTTC
NA	TRBV7-3	TRBD2	TRBJ2-1	CASSLTGTSRSEQFF	TGTGCCAGCAGCTTAACTGGGACTAGTAGGAGTGAGCAGTTCTTC
NA	TRBV28	TRBD2	TRBJ2-2	CASSSSGDTGELFF	TGTGCCAGCAGCTCTAGCGGGGACACCGGGGAGCTGTTTTTT
once	TRBV28	TRBD2	TRBJ2-3	CASSYPSGAGTDTQYF	TGTGCCAGCAGTTACCCTAGCGGAGCCGGCACAGATACGCAGTATTTT
NA	TRBV7-8	NA	TRBJ2-4	CASSPKTGAKNIQYF	TGTGCCAGCAGCCCGAAGACAGGAGCCAAAAACATTCAGTACTTC
NA	TRBV6-6	TRBD2	TRBJ2-2	CASTYMGGDLTGELFF	TGTGCCAGCACCTACATGGGGGGGGACCTTACCGGGGAGCTGTTTTTT
NA	TRBV11-3	TRBD1	TRBJ1-1	CASSLDQGVNTEAFF	TGTGCCAGCAGCTTAGATCAGGGGGTTAACACTGAAGCTTTCTTT
NA	TRBV10-2	NA	TRBJ1-2	CASGTGSGYTF	TGCGCCAGCGGAACAGGGTCTGGCTACACCTTC
NA	TRBV6-5	NA	TRBJ2-6	CASSPVVGANVLTF	TGTGCCAGCAGTCCGGTTGTTGGGGCCAACGTCCTGACTTTC
NA	TRBV19	NA	TRBJ2-3	CASGDRTDTQYF	TGTGCTTCGGGGGACCGCACAGATACGCAGTATTTT
NA	TRBV11-2	TRBD1	TRBJ2-2	CASSLLKGQGATGELFF	TGTGCCAGCAGCTTACTGAAAGGACAGGGGGCCACCGGGGAGCTGTTTTTT
NA	TRBV19	TRBD1	TRBJ2-7	CASSSGQNYEQYF	TGTGCCAGTAGTTCGGGACAGAACTACGAGCAGTACTTC
NA	TRBV5-8	TRBD2	TRBJ2-1	CASSAGTSAYNEQFF	TGTGCCAGCAGTGCCGGGACTAGCGCGTACAATGAGCAGTTCTTC
few	TRBV27	TRBD2	TRBJ2-7	CASSPGLAGTLEQYF	TGTGCCAGCAGTCCCGGACTAGCGGGAACCCTCGAGCAGTACTTC
NA	TRBV7-9	TRBD1	TRBJ2-7	CASSKPGQGGTYEQYF	TGTGCCAGCAGTAAACCGGGACAGGGGGGTACCTACGAGCAGTACTTC